This record covers a single T cell receptor beta chain. What it recognizes is unknown. These data come from a study of cytomegalovirus exposure and HLA in healthy donors. Study-level information: About 85 million unique TCR sequences came from HLA-typed donors in an early release.

Findings and limits, study-wide: It was reported in a later analysis that an Asian-associated ancestry cluster showed fewer N-insertions than the approximately 700-donor mean. A highly shared variant cluster was judged a likely technical artifact.

This CDR3 has 17 amino acids. J gave up 3 bases and V 2 bases, and 3 bases lay outside the gene matches. Germline values: CDR1 KGHSH, CDR2 LQKENI. The PCR was carried out with 60 Vbeta primers and 13 Jbeta primers. TCRdb's copy holds only in-frame clones and misses some; the assay was immunoSEQ multiplex PCR. This sample has over 150,000 clones, with around 86% found just once. The J gene is TRBJ2-3, the V gene TRBV18; TRBD2 matches at 15 bases. This TCR was recovered from a man aged 50 to 60 in good health and CMV-seronegative. What was sequenced was PBMCs. The CDR3 DNA reads as TGTGCCAGCTCACCAGTGGGACTAGCGGGAGGTACAGATACGCAGTATTTT. Translating gives CASSPVGLAGGTDTQYF.